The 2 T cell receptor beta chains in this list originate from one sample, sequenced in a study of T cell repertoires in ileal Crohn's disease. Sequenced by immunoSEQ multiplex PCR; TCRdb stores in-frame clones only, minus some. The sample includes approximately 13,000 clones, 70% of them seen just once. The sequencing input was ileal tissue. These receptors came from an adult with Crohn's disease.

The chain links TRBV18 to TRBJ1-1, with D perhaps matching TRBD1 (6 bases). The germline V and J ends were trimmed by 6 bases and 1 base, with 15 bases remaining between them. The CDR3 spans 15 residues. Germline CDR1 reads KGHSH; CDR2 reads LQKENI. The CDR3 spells CASSQEGGENTEAFF. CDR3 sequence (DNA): TGTGCCAGCTCTCAGGAGGGGGGCGAGAACACTGAAGCTTTCTTT.

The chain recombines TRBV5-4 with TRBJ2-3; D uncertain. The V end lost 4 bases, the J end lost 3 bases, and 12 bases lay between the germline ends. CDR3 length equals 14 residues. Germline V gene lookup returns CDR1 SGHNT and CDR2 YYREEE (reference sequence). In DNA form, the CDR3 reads TGTGCCAGCAGCCGAACAGATATTACAGATACGCAGTATTTT. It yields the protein CASSRTDITDTQYF.